The entry below describes one T cell receptor (beta chain). The antigen remains undetermined. This sample stems from a study of CD8 T cell repertoires and HIV-1 epitope variants. Study information: Each of Twenty-five Gag and Nef epitope peptides stimulated a separate culture. An uncultured baseline aliquot held 1M T cells. Epitopes were three Gag families plus Nef HW9 and YT9.

Survey-depth immunoSEQ sequencing covered TCR beta CDR3 regions. Profiled with immunoSEQ multiplex PCR; TCRdb holds only in-frame clones, not every one. The sample shows 5,600 or so clones, 60% to 75% of them seen only once. Germline V gene data show CDR1 as MDHEN and CDR2 as SYDVKM. The CDR3 extends over 15 amino acids. The V and J ends lost 4 bases and 0 bases respectively, with 12 bases between them. This receptor was identified in a male donor with HIV. Sequences were obtained from cultured CD8+ T cells derived from PBMCs. The rearrangement joins TRBV28 to TRBJ2-5; D is uncertain. CDR3 sequence reads: CASSSVDRDQETQYF. CDR3 in DNA: TGTGCCAGCAGTTCCGTCGACCGAGACCAAGAGACCCAGTACTTC. Combining the CDR3 with reference TRBV28 and TRBJ2-5 gives the whole variable domain DVKVTQSSRYLVKRTGEKVFLECVQDMDHENMFWYRQDPGLGLRLIYFSYDVKMKEKGDIPEGYSVSREKKERFSLILESASTNQTSMYLCASSSVDRDQETQYFGPGTRLLVL.